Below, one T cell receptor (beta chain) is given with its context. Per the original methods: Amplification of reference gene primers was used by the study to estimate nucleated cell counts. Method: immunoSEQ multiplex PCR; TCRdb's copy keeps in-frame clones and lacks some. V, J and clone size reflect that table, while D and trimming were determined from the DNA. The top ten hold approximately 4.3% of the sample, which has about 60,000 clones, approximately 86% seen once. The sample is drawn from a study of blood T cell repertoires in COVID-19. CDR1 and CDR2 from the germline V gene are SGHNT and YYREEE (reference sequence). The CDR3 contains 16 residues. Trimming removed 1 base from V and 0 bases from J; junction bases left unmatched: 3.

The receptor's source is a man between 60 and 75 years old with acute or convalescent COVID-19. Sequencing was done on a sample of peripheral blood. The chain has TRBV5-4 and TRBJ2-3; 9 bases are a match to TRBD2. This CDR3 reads CASSLFLAGSTDTQYF. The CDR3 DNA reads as TGTGCCAGCAGCTTGTTCCTAGCGGGAAGCACAGATACGCAGTATTTT. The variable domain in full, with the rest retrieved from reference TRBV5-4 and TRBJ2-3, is ETGVTQSPTHLIKTRGQQVTLRCSSQSGHNTVSWYQQALGQGPQFIFQYYREEENGRGNFPPRFSGLQFPNYSSELNVNALELDDSALYLCASSLFLAGSTDTQYFGPGTRLTVL.